This T cell receptor beta chain was obtained from a study of T cells after posttransplantation cyclophosphamide. Study results and limitations: Recipient CMV seropositivity and CMV reactivation strongly tracked TRB clonality. Later post-transplant blood repertoires were often dominated by donor CD8+ memory clones.

Germline CDR1 and CDR2: SGHTA and FQGNSA. The length of the CDR3 is 12 residues. V was clipped by 8 bases and J by 5 bases, with 12 bases between them. Sequenced by immunoSEQ multiplex PCR; TCRdb stores in-frame clones only, minus some. Listed here are 30,000 or so clones without any singletons, the top ten holding approximately 2.8%. Peripheral blood was collected from the related graft donor on the marrow donation day. Note on this clone: Its antigen remains unknown.

The chain combines TRBV7-2 with TRBJ2-5, with D possibly matching TRBD2 (6 bases). The TCR sequence derives from a woman in her fifties or sixties in good health, CMV-negative, and a related stem cell transplant donor. Input material: PBMCs. The CDR3 coding sequence is TGTGCCAGCGGGGGGTTCTGGGAGACCCAGTACTTC. Translation: CASGGFWETQYF.